This record concerns one TCR beta chain sequence. This specimen comes from a study of blood T cell repertoires in COVID-19. Study as a whole: The United States, Italy and Spain were the sources of the acute and convalescent COVID-19 samples.

Recovery meant two consecutive negative NP/OP PCR tests, professional clearance, or resolved symptoms. CDR1 is SNHLY and CDR2 is FYNNEI in the germline V gene. After removal of 2 bases from V and 7 bases from J, the junction contained 4 bases not matched to a gene. The CDR3 covers 14 residues. The protocol was immunoSEQ multiplex PCR, while the TCRdb copy is restricted to in-frame clones and leaves out a portion. Of about 50,000 clones listed, about 85% are singletons. The TCR sequence derives from a woman between 50 and 59 years old who had recovered from COVID-19. This rearrangement joins TRBV2 to TRBJ1-5; 8 bases line up with TRBD1. Sequencing was done on a sample of PBMCs or T cells enriched from blood (not recorded which). The chain's CDR3 is CASSEQGAVQPQHF. The CDR3 nucleotides read TGTGCCAGCAGTGAACAGGGGGCGGTCCAGCCCCAGCATTTT.